This T cell receptor beta chain was observed in a study of T cell repertoires in cytomegalovirus infection. TCRdb redid the calling of the reads with MiXCR, one entry per CDR3 protein. The table has about half a million distinct CDR3 sequences, more than 40% seen once. CDR1 SEHNR and CDR2 FQNEAQ come from the germline V gene (reference sequence). CDR3 length equals 17 residues. V was trimmed by 5 bases and J by 3 bases, leaving 21 bases between them. A few counts support this clonotype. Its antigen is currently unknown. This TCR came from a human donor in good health (CMV status not recorded). Some clones in this sample may be carry-over from other donors' samples. The specimen was cultured PBMCs, collected from culture after CMV antigen stimulation. The chain has TRBV7-9 and TRBJ2-3, with D perhaps TRBD2 (6 bases). CDR3: CASSARSAGPPTDTQYF. Written as DNA, the CDR3 is TGTGCCAGCAGCGCGCGCTCGGCGGGACCACCAACAGATACGCAGTATTTT.